A selection of T cell receptor beta chains follows, all from one sample in a study of T-cell memory formation after mild COVID-19. TCRdb redid the calling of the 5' RACE reads with MiXCR, one entry per CDR3 protein. The sample has around 250,000 distinct CDR3 sequences, over 8.5% seen once. Sequenced: PBMCs or a T cell subset sorted from them (not recorded which). These receptors all come from a man younger than 35 who had mild COVID-19 (a few samples of this study predate the infection). Cell type and time point are not known. The conserved cysteine and the conserved F or W are not part of the CDR3 here. Fields, in order: V gene, clone size, J gene, CDR3 protein. Clone size is not always given. Where it is, it says once, few, many or a class for expanded clones.

>TRBV11-3|few|TRBJ2-2
ASSLTSLGDTGELF
>TRBV7-2|few|TRBJ1-5
ASSSNTGVNQPQH
>TRBV5-1|NA|TRBJ2-7
ASSLAVLSEQY
>TRBV9|few|TRBJ2-6
ASSVTLGPGNSGANVLT
>TRBV20-1|NA|TRBJ2-3
SAGGGLMADTQY
>TRBV27|many|TRBJ2-3
ASSPYTRTDTQY
>TRBV5-6|few|TRBJ2-1
ASSSPGWDNEQF
>TRBV20-1|many|TRBJ2-5
SARDAQGRPETQY
>TRBV10-3|NA|TRBJ2-1
ATWGVGSWKQGDEQF
>TRBV20-1|NA|TRBJ2-1
SARTSGGFEQF
>TRBV15|NA|TRBJ2-5
DTSRDSVQETQY
>TRBV5-1|NA|TRBJ1-1
ASRIGEASNTEAF
>TRBV24-1|many|TRBJ2-1
ATSDYGTGNEQF
>TRBV18|few|TRBJ2-5
ASSSLRTVETQY
>TRBV7-9|few|TRBJ2-7
ASSGGDRGSYEQY
>TRBV24-1|NA|TRBJ2-1
ATSDASRGGSYNEQF
>TRBV6-2/TRBV6-3|few|TRBJ2-2
ASRPAGGNTGELF
>TRBV4-1|few|TRBJ2-7
ASSQERTDAYEQY
>TRBV7-9|few|TRBJ2-1
ASSFVAGDYEQF
>TRBV5-4|many|TRBJ1-2
ASSLARGGSNYGYT
>TRBV28|NA|TRBJ1-2
ASSLVSRAYYGYT
>TRBV5-1|few|TRBJ1-3
ASSLDGGFGNTIY
>TRBV5-4|few|TRBJ2-1
ASSPIPSGGYNEQF
>TRBV6-2/TRBV6-3|NA|TRBJ1-1
ASSYDTEAF
>TRBV5-1|few|TRBJ2-4
ASSKLAAAGTSNIQY
>TRBV7-8|few|TRBJ2-1
ASSSGGTYNEQF
>TRBV7-9|few|TRBJ2-1
ASGRGHNEQF
>TRBV12-3/TRBV12-4|NA|TRBJ2-5
ASSLAGAGKTQY
>TRBV3-1|once|TRBJ1-2
ASSQDWDREYGYT
>TRBV7-9|few|TRBJ2-7
ASSLRRGAREQY
>TRBV4-1|many|TRBJ2-3
ASSQGGVDTQY
>TRBV6-5|few|TRBJ2-5
ASRPTSGGRKTQY
>TRBV24-1|NA|TRBJ2-1
ATSDLGVREQF
>TRBV7-9|NA|TRBJ2-1
ASSLAGGRSYNEQF
>TRBV6-2/TRBV6-3|few|TRBJ1-4
ASSWGRSTNEKLF
>TRBV7-7|many|TRBJ2-3
ASSQGVFAGGTDTQY
>TRBV27|NA|TRBJ2-3
ASSLSMISDTQY
>TRBV3-1|few|TRBJ2-5
ASSQVPPRETIQETQY
>TRBV9|few|TRBJ1-6
ASSVGGAGGNSPLH
>TRBV5-1|NA|TRBJ2-7
ASSPLPGRPEEQY
>TRBV12-3/TRBV12-4|NA|TRBJ1-2
ASSPGRGYT
>TRBV5-1|few|TRBJ2-5
ASSLVPDDETQY
>TRBV25-1|NA|TRBJ2-3
ASSANRGFTDTQY
>TRBV7-2|many|TRBJ2-6
ASSLAYLRSGANVLT
>TRBV5-1|few|TRBJ1-2
ASSFPEGAPLYGYT
>TRBV7-9|NA|TRBJ2-3
ASSSTLAVTTSTDTQY
>TRBV5-1|few|TRBJ2-1
ASSLTRRGEQF
>TRBV12-3/TRBV12-4|many|TRBJ2-2
ANQDSNTGELF
>TRBV6-6|NA|TRBJ2-1
ASSYSRVYNEQF
>TRBV11-2|NA|TRBJ1-2
ASSSRGSGMGGYT
>TRBV15|NA|TRBJ1-5
ATSTDRGFSQPQH